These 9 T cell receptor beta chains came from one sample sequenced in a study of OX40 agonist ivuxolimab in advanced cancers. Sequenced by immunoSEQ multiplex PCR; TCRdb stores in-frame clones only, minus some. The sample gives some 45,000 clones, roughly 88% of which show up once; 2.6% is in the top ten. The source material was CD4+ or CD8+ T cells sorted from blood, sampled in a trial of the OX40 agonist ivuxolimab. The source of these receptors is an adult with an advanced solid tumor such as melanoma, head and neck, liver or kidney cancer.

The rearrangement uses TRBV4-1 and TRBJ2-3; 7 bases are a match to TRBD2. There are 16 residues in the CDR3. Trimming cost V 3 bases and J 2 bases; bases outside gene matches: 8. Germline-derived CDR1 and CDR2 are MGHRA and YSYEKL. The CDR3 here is CASSHFASGDTDTQYF. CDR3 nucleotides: TGCGCCAGCAGCCATTTTGCTAGCGGAGACACAGATACGCAGTATTTT.

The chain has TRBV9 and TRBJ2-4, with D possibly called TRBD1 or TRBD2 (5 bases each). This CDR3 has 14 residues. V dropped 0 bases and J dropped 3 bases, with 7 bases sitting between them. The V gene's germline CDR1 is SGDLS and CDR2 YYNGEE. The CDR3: CASSVGDHKNIQYF. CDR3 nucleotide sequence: TGTGCCAGCAGCGTAGGGGACCACAAAAACATTCAGTACTTC.

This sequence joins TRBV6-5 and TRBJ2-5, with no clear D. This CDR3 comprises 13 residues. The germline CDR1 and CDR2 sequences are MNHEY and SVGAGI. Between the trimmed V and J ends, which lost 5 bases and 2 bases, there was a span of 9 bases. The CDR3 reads CASSLSTQETQYF. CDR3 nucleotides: TGTGCCAGCAGTCTATCGACTCAAGAGACCCAGTACTTC.

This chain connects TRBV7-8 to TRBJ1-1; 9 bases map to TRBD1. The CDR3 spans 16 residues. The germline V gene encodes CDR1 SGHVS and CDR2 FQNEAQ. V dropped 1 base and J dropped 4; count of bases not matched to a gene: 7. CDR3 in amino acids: CASSLVVGTGRTEAFF. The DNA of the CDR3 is TGTGCCAGCAGCTTAGTTGTCGGGACAGGGCGCACTGAAGCTTTCTTT.

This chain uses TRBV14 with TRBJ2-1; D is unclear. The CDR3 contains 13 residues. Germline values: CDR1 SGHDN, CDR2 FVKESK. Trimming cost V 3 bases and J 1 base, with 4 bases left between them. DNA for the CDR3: TGTGCCAGCAGCCACGTTTCCTACAATGAGCAGTTCTTC. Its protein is CASSHVSYNEQFF.

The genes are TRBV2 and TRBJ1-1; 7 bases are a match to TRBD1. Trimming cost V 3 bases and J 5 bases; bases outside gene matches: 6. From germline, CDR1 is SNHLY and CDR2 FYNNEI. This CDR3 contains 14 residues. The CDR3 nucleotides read TGTGCCAGCAGTGACTTACAGGGGAAGACTGAAGCTTTCTTT. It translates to CASSDLQGKTEAFF. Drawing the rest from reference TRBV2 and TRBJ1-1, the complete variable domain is EPEVTQTPSHQVTQMGQEVILRCVPISNHLYFYWYRQILGQKVEFLVSFYNNEISEKSEIFDDQFSVERPDGSNFTLKIRSTKLEDSAMYFCASSDLQGKTEAFFGQGTRLTVV.

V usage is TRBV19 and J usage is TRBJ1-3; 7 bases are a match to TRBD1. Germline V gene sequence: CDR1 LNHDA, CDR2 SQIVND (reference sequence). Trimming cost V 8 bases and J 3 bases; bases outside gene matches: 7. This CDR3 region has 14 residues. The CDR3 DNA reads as TGTGCCAGTCGGATAGGGGGCAATGGAAACACCATATATTTT. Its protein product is CASRIGGNGNTIYF.

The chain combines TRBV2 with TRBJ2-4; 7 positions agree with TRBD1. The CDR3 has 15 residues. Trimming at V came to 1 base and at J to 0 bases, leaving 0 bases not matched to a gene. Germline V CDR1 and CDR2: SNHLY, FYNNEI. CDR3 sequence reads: CASSEDRGAKNIQYF. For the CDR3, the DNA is TGTGCCAGCAGTGAAGACAGGGGAGCCAAAAACATTCAGTACTTC.

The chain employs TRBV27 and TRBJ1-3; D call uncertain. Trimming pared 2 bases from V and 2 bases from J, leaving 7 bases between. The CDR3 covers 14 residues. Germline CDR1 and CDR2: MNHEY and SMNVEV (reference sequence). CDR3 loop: CASSLTRTGNTIYF. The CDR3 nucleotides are TGTGCCAGCAGTTTAACCAGAACTGGAAACACCATATATTTT.